The rows below give T cell receptor beta chains drawn from one sample of a study of OX40 agonist ivuxolimab in advanced cancers. Method: immunoSEQ multiplex PCR; TCRdb's copy keeps in-frame clones and lacks some. The table shows tens of thousands of clones, with 70% to 85% occurring only once. The sample in question was CD4+ or CD8+ T cells sorted from blood, obtained in a trial of the OX40 agonist ivuxolimab. The receptor source for this set is an adult with an advanced solid tumor such as melanoma, head and neck, liver or kidney cancer. Each CDR3 is given with its conserved first and last residue. D genes are given only for firm matches. Some rows mark clone size as missing; the rest say once, few, many or name a class of expanded clone.

v_call	d_call	j_call	clone_size	cdr3_aa	cdr3_nt
TRBV6-7	.	TRBJ1-1	.	CASSYSKGLRALDTEAFF	TGTGCCAGCAGTTACTCGAAAGGTCTTCGGGCCTTAGACACTGAAGCTTTCTTT
TRBV18	.	TRBJ2-2	.	CASSPAAGGGPGELFF	TGTGCCAGCTCACCGGCGGCAGGTGGGGGTCCCGGGGAGCTGTTTTTT
TRBV20-1	.	TRBJ2-5	.	CSADFQETQYF	TGCAGTGCGGATTTCCAAGAGACCCAGTACTTC
TRBV5-1	.	TRBJ1-1	.	CASSLAEQMNTEAFF	TGCGCCAGCAGCTTGGCGGAGCAAATGAACACTGAAGCTTTCTTT
TRBV27	TRBD1	TRBJ2-7	.	CASSRNRDSLPYEQYF	TGTGCCAGCAGCCGAAACCGGGACAGCCTTCCCTACGAGCAGTACTTC
TRBV4-3	.	TRBJ2-2	.	CASSILAGTGELFF	TGCGCCAGCAGCATCCTGGCCGGGACCGGGGAGCTGTTTTTT
TRBV7-6	.	TRBJ1-1	few	CASSLALGGANTEAFF	TGTGCCAGCAGCTTAGCCCTGGGGGGGGCGAACACTGAAGCTTTCTTT
TRBV7-3	.	TRBJ2-2	few	CASSRRGSLNTGELFF	TGTGCCAGCAGCCGGAGGGGGTCCCTGAACACCGGGGAGCTGTTTTTT
TRBV5-3	TRBD1	TRBJ2-7	once	CARSNRDRGSYEQYF	TGTGCCAGAAGCAACCGGGACAGGGGTTCCTACGAGCAGTACTTC
TRBV7-8	.	TRBJ2-5	.	CASTLKRVQETQYF	TGTGCCAGCACCCTGAAAAGGGTACAAGAGACCCAGTACTTC
TRBV6-6	.	TRBJ1-1	.	CASSAQGTEAFF	TGTGCCAGCAGTGCTCAGGGCACTGAAGCTTTCTTT
TRBV7-2	.	TRBJ2-3	.	CASSAGLVTDTQYF	TGTGCCAGCAGCGCCGGACTGGTCACAGATACGCAGTATTTT
TRBV7-6	.	TRBJ2-2	once	CASEGDSSTGELFF	TGTGCCAGCGAAGGCGACAGTTCAACTGGGGAGCTGTTTTTT
TRBV4-3	.	TRBJ2-7	.	CASSRRLDRTTYEQYF	TGCGCCAGCAGCCGGCGCCTAGATCGGACCACCTACGAGCAGTACTTC
TRBV6-5	.	TRBJ2-6	few	CASSYRTSGANVLTF	TGTGCCAGCAGTTACAGGACCTCTGGGGCCAACGTCCTGACTTTC
TRBV2	.	TRBJ1-4	.	CASSAGRQNEKLFF	TGTGCCAGCAGTGCGGGACGCCAGAATGAAAAACTGTTTTTT
TRBV5-4	.	TRBJ1-2	.	CASSFVSNYGYTF	TGTGCCAGCAGCTTCGTCAGCAACTATGGCTACACCTTC
TRBV27	TRBD1	TRBJ1-2	.	CASSPRQGEPNYGYTF	TGTGCCAGCAGTCCCCGACAGGGGGAACCTAACTATGGCTACACCTTC
TRBV7-7	TRBD2	TRBJ2-5	once	CASSLLAGGTQYF	TGTGCCAGCAGCTTACTAGCGGGGGGGACCCAGTACTTC
TRBV2	.	TRBJ1-3	.	CASSEGGTGTNTIYF	TGTGCCAGCAGTGAAGGGGGGACGGGGACGAACACCATATATTTT
TRBV9	TRBD1	TRBJ2-5	.	CASSVDGTWTGGMETQYF	TGTGCCAGCAGCGTCGACGGGACCTGGACAGGGGGCATGGAGACCCAGTACTTC
TRBV6-5	.	TRBJ1-2	.	CASKRTRDGRAGYTF	TGTGCCAGCAAGAGGACACGGGATGGACGGGCTGGCTACACCTTC
TRBV6-1	.	TRBJ2-1	.	CASSEAGRSYNEQFF	TGTGCCAGCAGTGAGGCAGGGCGGTCCTACAATGAGCAGTTCTTC
TRBV28	TRBD1	TRBJ2-7	few	CASSPNTDRVYEQYF	TGTGCCAGCAGTCCCAATACTGACAGGGTTTACGAGCAGTACTTC
TRBV28	.	TRBJ2-6	few	CASREGQYPGANVLTF	TGTGCCAGCAGGGAAGGACAATACCCTGGGGCCAACGTCCTGACTTTC
TRBV29-1	.	TRBJ2-4	once	CSVDSGVAKNIQYF	TGCAGCGTTGACTCAGGAGTAGCCAAAAACATTCAGTACTTC
TRBV4-1	.	TRBJ2-6	few	CASSQGVFLRSGANVLTF	TGCGCCAGCAGCCAAGGGGTCTTTCTCCGCTCTGGGGCCAACGTCCTGACTTTC
TRBV19	.	TRBJ1-2	.	CASSSQSQGHYGYTF	TGTGCCAGTAGTTCCCAATCTCAGGGGCACTATGGCTACACCTTC
TRBV5-6	TRBD1	TRBJ1-5	.	CASSRRDRVHQPQHF	TGTGCCAGCAGCCGCCGGGACAGGGTGCATCAGCCCCAGCATTTT
TRBV19	.	TRBJ2-1	.	CASSITGSWGNEQFF	TGTGCCAGTAGTATTACCGGGAGCTGGGGCAATGAGCAGTTCTTC
TRBV4-1	.	TRBJ2-7	.	CASSQGEDYFYEQYF	TGCGCCAGCAGCCAAGGAGAGGACTACTTCTACGAGCAGTACTTC
TRBV7-9	.	TRBJ2-7	.	CATSRGDSYEQYF	TGTGCCACTAGTCGGGGTGATTCCTACGAGCAGTACTTC
TRBV5-1	.	TRBJ2-6	.	CASSLDPGTLPGANVLTF	TGCGCCAGCAGCTTGGATCCAGGTACGCTTCCTGGGGCCAACGTCCTGACTTTC
TRBV9	.	TRBJ2-5	.	CASSAAATGPLKLETQYF	TGTGCCAGCAGCGCAGCGGCTACCGGGCCTTTAAAGCTAGAGACCCAGTACTTC
TRBV30	.	TRBJ1-5	once	CAWSVRDNQPQHF	TGTGCCTGGAGTGTACGTGACAATCAGCCCCAGCATTTT
TRBV11-2	TRBD2	TRBJ2-3	.	CASSSIAGALTDTQYF	TGTGCCAGCAGCAGTATAGCGGGAGCGCTTACAGATACGCAGTATTTT
TRBV6-6	TRBD1	TRBJ2-7	.	CASSLGTGKNEQYF	TGTGCCAGCAGTTTAGGGACAGGGAAGAACGAGCAGTACTTC
TRBV5-4	.	TRBJ2-7	.	CASSSPSHRDHEQYF	TGTGCCAGCAGCTCCCCTAGCCACAGGGACCACGAGCAGTACTTC
TRBV28	TRBD1	TRBJ1-5	few	CASSLRTGVFSNQPQHF	TGTGCCAGCAGTTTGCGGACAGGGGTTTTTAGCAATCAGCCCCAGCATTTT
TRBV2	.	TRBJ1-5	few	CASKGAGGAGQPQHF	TGTGCCAGCAAAGGGGCAGGTGGGGCAGGACAGCCCCAGCATTTT
TRBV28	.	TRBJ2-2	.	CASTINTGELFF	TGTGCCAGCACGATTAACACCGGGGAGCTGTTTTTT
TRBV11-2	TRBD2	TRBJ2-3	.	CASSRKAGSTDTQYF	TGTGCCAGCAGCCGGAAAGCGGGGAGCACAGATACGCAGTATTTT
TRBV11-2	.	TRBJ2-7	.	CASSTGPSIYEQYF	TGTGCCAGCAGCACGGGGCCATCAATCTACGAGCAGTACTTC
TRBV11-2	.	TRBJ2-7	.	CASSLALGELGIYEQYF	TGTGCCAGCAGCTTAGCACTGGGGGAGCTAGGGATCTACGAGCAGTACTTC
TRBV11-2	.	TRBJ1-5	.	CASSFADSNQPQHF	TGTGCCAGCAGCTTCGCAGATAGCAATCAGCCCCAGCATTTT
TRBV6-5	.	TRBJ1-1	few	CASSYSHTEAFF	TGTGCCAGCAGTTACTCCCACACTGAAGCTTTCTTT
TRBV28	TRBD1	TRBJ1-4	.	CASSFSVGTGTGKLFF	TGTGCCAGCAGTTTCTCGGTTGGGACAGGGACAGGAAAACTGTTTTTT
TRBV20-1	.	TRBJ2-5	once	CSARVGETQYF	TGCAGTGCTAGAGTAGGGGAGACCCAGTACTTC
TRBV5-1	.	TRBJ1-4	.	CASSLSTGRINEKLFF	TGCGCCAGCAGCTTGAGCACCGGGCGAATTAATGAAAAACTGTTTTTT
TRBV5-4	TRBD1	TRBJ1-2	few	CASSFPLEGAYGYTF	TGTGCCAGCAGCTTTCCCTTGGAGGGGGCCTATGGCTACACCTTC
TRBV6-1	.	TRBJ2-5	once	CASSLQGTQYF	TGTGCCAGCAGTCTCCAAGGGACCCAGTACTTC
TRBV19	TRBD1	TRBJ1-2	.	CASSTRDRGDYGYTF	TGTGCCAGTAGTACCCGGGACAGGGGGGACTATGGCTACACCTTC
TRBV5-1	.	TRBJ2-3	few	CASSLARGGNTDTQYF	TGCGCCAGCAGCTTGGCTCGCGGGGGCAACACAGATACGCAGTATTTT